A single sample is the source of the 31 T cell receptor beta chains below, sequenced in a study of OX40 agonist ivuxolimab in advanced cancers. Clones were sequenced by immunoSEQ multiplex PCR, and TCRdb holds only the in-frame ones, with some missing. The sample includes around 28,000 clones, 70% to 90% of them seen just once. The source material was CD4+ or CD8+ T cells sorted from blood, sampled in a trial of the OX40 agonist ivuxolimab. The receptors originated from an adult with an advanced solid tumor such as melanoma, head and neck, liver or kidney cancer.

This clone has just a few counts. This chain connects TRBV5-1 to TRBJ1-5, with 8 bases aligning to TRBD1. Germline lookup yields CDR1 SGHRS and CDR2 YFSETQ. The CDR3 extends over 17 amino acids. With 1 base clipped from V and 2 bases from J, the junction kept 8 bases outside the gene matches. The CDR3 loop is CASSLFELDRGNQPQHF. The CDR3 nucleotides are TGCGCCAGCAGCTTGTTTGAATTGGACAGGGGCAATCAGCCCCAGCATTTT. Full variable domain (outside the CDR3, taken from reference TRBV5-1 and TRBJ1-5): KAGVTQTPRYLIKTRGQQVTLSCSPISGHRSVSWYQQTPGQGLQFLFEYFSETQRNKGNFPGRFSGRQFSNSRSEMNVSTLELGDSALYLCASSLFELDRGNQPQHFGDGTRLSIL.

This clone was counted only a few times. Other DNA sequences within the sample encode an identical CDR3. J is TRBJ2-7 and V is TRBV6-1, with D perhaps matching TRBD2 (6 bases). Per the germline V gene, CDR1 is MNHNS and CDR2 is SASEGT. The CDR3 contains 15 residues. The V end was cut by 1 base, the J end by 1 base, with 11 bases between. The CDR3 DNA sequence: TGTGCCAGCAGTGAAGGTGGAGGGCCATCCTACGAGCAGTACTTC. It yields the protein CASSEGGGPSYEQYF.

The chain combines TRBV28 with TRBJ2-5, with D uncertain. This CDR3 is built from 14 residues. Trimming took off 1 base at V and 7 bases at J, with 13 bases between the two ends. Germline V gene lookup returns CDR1 MDHEN and CDR2 SYDVKM. In DNA, the CDR3 is TGTGCCAGCAGTTTATCCTGGGGTTACGGGACCCAGTACTTC. It yields the protein CASSLSWGYGTQYF.

This clone was detected once. The V gene is TRBV9, the J gene TRBJ2-7; TRBD2 might be the D (5 bases). Germline lookup yields CDR1 SGDLS and CDR2 YYNGEE. The V end lost 0 bases, the J end lost 6 bases, and 10 bases lay between the germline ends. CDR3 length: 13 amino acids. Written as DNA, the CDR3 is TGTGCCAGCAGCGTAGCTGTGGCGGGCGAGCAGTACTTC. This translates into CASSVAVAGEQYF.

The chain combines TRBV2 with TRBJ2-1, with 8 bases fitting TRBD1. From germline, CDR1 is SNHLY and CDR2 FYNNEI. Trimming took 7 bases from V and 6 from J; bases not matched to a gene: 11. This CDR3 has 15 residues. The CDR3 DNA is TGTGCCAGCACCCTGCCGCCGGGACAGGTCAATGAGCAGTTCTTC. Translated: CASTLPPGQVNEQFF.

CDR3 in amino acids: CASSLAGEADTQYF. The DNA for the CDR3 is TGTGCCAGCAGTTTGGCGGGGGAGGCAGATACGCAGTATTTT. V is TRBV27 and J is TRBJ2-3; 7 bases line up with TRBD2. The CDR3 extends over 14 amino acids. The V and J ends lost 3 bases and 4 bases, in that order; junction bases with no gene match: 4. Per germline, CDR1 MNHEY and CDR2 SMNVEV (reference sequence).

The chain recombines TRBV10-3 with TRBJ2-3, with TRBD2 matching 12 bases. Trimming cost V 2 bases and J 6 bases; bases outside gene matches: 6. Germline CDR1 ENHRY, CDR2 SYGVKD. The length of the CDR3 is 16 residues. Here the CDR3 reads CAISEGGLAGLDTQYF. The CDR3 nucleotides read TGTGCCATCAGTGAGGGAGGACTAGCGGGGTTGGATACGCAGTATTTT.

The V gene is TRBV4-1, the J gene TRBJ2-3, with D tentatively TRBD1 or TRBD2 (5 bases each). Germline values: CDR1 MGHRA, CDR2 YSYEKL. Trimming removed 2 bases at V and 2 bases at J, with 26 bases between. The CDR3 length is 20 residues. CDR3 sequence reads: CASSQKPEVRDPRSTDTQYF. CDR3 sequence (DNA): TGCGCCAGCAGCCAAAAACCAGAAGTCCGGGACCCAAGATCCACAGATACGCAGTATTTT.

This chain joins TRBV7-6 and TRBJ1-4; D gene unclear. V lost 4 bases and J lost 2, with 11 bases in between. Germline-derived CDR1 and CDR2 are SGHVS and FNYEAQ. The CDR3 covers 15 residues. The chain's CDR3 is CASSSLEATNEKLFF. The CDR3 region has the DNA TGTGCCAGCAGCTCCCTTGAGGCGACTAATGAAAAACTGTTTTTT.

V and J are TRBV6-5 and TRBJ2-1; D not certain. Between the trimmed V and J ends, which lost 4 bases and 5 bases, there was a span of 12 bases. Germline V gene lookup returns CDR1 MNHEY and CDR2 SVGAGI. CDR3 length equals 14 residues. CDR3 residues: CASSFVPYDNEQFF. CDR3 DNA sequence: TGTGCCAGCAGTTTCGTGCCGTACGACAATGAGCAGTTCTTC.

This clone has only one observation. The chain couples TRBV9 to TRBJ2-3; D tentatively fits TRBD1 or TRBD2 (5 bases each). This CDR3 comprises 14 residues. V shed 3 bases and J shed 8 bases, with 16 bases lying between them. Germline V gives CDR1 SGDLS, CDR2 YYNGEE. DNA of the CDR3: TGTGCCAGCAGCGCCCGGGACCAAAGCGGTACGCAGTATTTT. Encoded protein: CASSARDQSGTQYF.

The chain links TRBV19 to TRBJ2-7, with 9 positions matching TRBD2. This CDR3 is built from 16 residues. Germline values: CDR1 LNHDA, CDR2 SQIVND (reference sequence). J lost 3 bases, V lost 7 bases, and 13 bases had no gene match. This CDR3 is CASTPSGASGVYEQYF. The CDR3 nucleotides read TGTGCCAGTACCCCCTCGGGGGCTAGCGGGGTCTACGAGCAGTACTTC.

The rearrangement links TRBV27 to TRBJ2-7; D gene ambiguous. Trimming stripped 2 bases from V and 3 bases from J, with 5 bases between. The CDR3 spans 12 residues. Germline V lookup: CDR1 MNHEY, CDR2 SMNVEV (reference sequence). This CDR3 is CASSLLGYEQYF. Written as DNA, the CDR3 is TGTGCCAGCAGTTTACTCGGCTACGAGCAGTACTTC.

The chain uses TRBV29-1 and TRBJ1-1; no firm D call. Germline values: CDR1 SQVTM, CDR2 ANQGSEA. The CDR3 totals 13 residues. V gave up 3 bases and J gave up 1 base, with 9 bases separating them. The CDR3 DNA is TGCAGCGTTGAGCCGGTACAGAACACTGAAGCTTTCTTT. This encodes CSVEPVQNTEAFF. Full variable domain (remainder filled in from reference TRBV29-1 and TRBJ1-1): SAVISQKPSRDICQRGTSLTIQCQVDSQVTMMFWYRQQPGQSLTLIATANQGSEATYESGFVIDKFPISRPNLTFSTLTVSNMSPEDSSIYLCSVEPVQNTEAFFGQGTRLTVV.

This clone has just one count. The chain uses TRBV11-3 and TRBJ1-1; 10 bases match TRBD1. V was clipped by 0 bases and J by 0 bases; unmatched bases: 7. CDR1 SGHNT and CDR2 YENEEA come from the germline V gene. The CDR3 consists of 18 residues. CDR3 nucleotides: TGTGCCAGCAGCTTAGAGTTTTATGGGACAGGGGTGAACACTGAAGCTTTCTTT. Translated: CASSLEFYGTGVNTEAFF.

This rearrangement joins TRBV28 to TRBJ1-2; D remains unclear. Trimming removed 10 bases from V and 8 bases from J, with 17 bases in between. The CDR3 covers 12 residues. Germline-derived CDR1 and CDR2 are MDHEN and SYDVKM. This CDR3 reads CATIHSLLGYTF. The CDR3 DNA follows: TGTGCCACCATCCACTCTCTGCTGGGCTACACCTTC.

This rearrangement joins TRBV6-6 to TRBJ1-6; 9 bases are a match to TRBD1. Germline V gene lookup returns CDR1 MNHNY and CDR2 SVGAGI (reference sequence). The CDR3 is made up of 14 amino acids. J lost 9 bases, V lost 6 bases, and 6 bases had no gene match. The chain's CDR3 is CASSTRTGVSPLHF. The CDR3 DNA is TGTGCCAGCAGCACTAGGACAGGGGTTTCACCCCTCCACTTT.

The gene calls are TRBV7-9 and TRBJ2-2; 8 nucleotides match TRBD1. After removal of 7 bases from V and 4 bases from J, the junction contained 8 bases not matched to a gene. Germline assignment: CDR1 SEHNR and CDR2 FQNEAQ (reference sequence). The CDR3 spans 15 residues. CDR3 region: CASIDRGQATGELFF. The DNA of the CDR3 is TGTGCCAGCATAGACAGGGGCCAGGCCACCGGGGAGCTGTTTTTT.

The chain's CDR3 is CAISSPNYGYTF. CDR3 bases: TGTGCCATCAGCAGTCCTAACTATGGCTACACCTTC. The chain combines TRBV6-6 with TRBJ1-2; no firm D call. Trimming shortened V by 10 bases and J by 0 bases, and 9 bases separated the two germline ends. The germline V gene has CDR1 MNHNY and CDR2 SVGAGI (reference sequence). This CDR3 region has 12 residues.

V gene TRBV28 combines with J gene TRBJ1-2, with TRBD1 as a possible D gene (6 bases). The CDR3 has 16 amino acids. CDR1 and CDR2 from the germline V gene are MDHEN and SYDVKM. Trimming removed 5 bases at V and 4 bases at J, with 20 bases between. Here the CDR3 reads CASSPAGTNPSYGYTF. In DNA form, the CDR3 reads TGTGCCAGCAGTCCCGCCGGGACAAACCCTTCCTATGGCTACACCTTC.

V is TRBV5-1 and J is TRBJ2-7; 8 bases map to TRBD1. The CDR3 totals 15 residues. Losses at the gene ends were 3 bases for V and 6 bases for J; bases not matched to a gene: 11. The germline CDR1 and CDR2 sequences are SGHRS and YFSETQ. CDR3 DNA: TGCGCCAGCAGCTGGACAGGGTCGGTCTTGGGCGAGCAGTACTTC. Amino acids: CASSWTGSVLGEQYF.

The chain carries TRBV7-2 and TRBJ2-3; D is possibly TRBD2 (6 bases). Germline CDR1 and CDR2: SGHTA and FQGNSA. Trimming left V 6 bases short and J 2 bases short, with 15 bases between. This CDR3 is 15 amino acids long. As DNA, the CDR3 is TGTGCCAGCAGTCTGTCGGGCGGGGCCACAGATACGCAGTATTTT. The encoded protein is CASSLSGGATDTQYF. Using reference TRBV7-2 and TRBJ2-3 for the parts outside the CDR3, the full variable domain is GAGVSQSPSNKVTEKGKDVELRCDPISGHTALYWYRQSLGQGLEFLIYFQGNSAPDKSGLPSDRFSAERTGGSVSTLTIQRTQQEDSAVYLCASSLSGGATDTQYFGPGTRLTVL.

The gene calls are TRBV20-1 and TRBJ1-2; D is ambiguous. CDR1 is DFQATT, CDR2 SNEGSKA, per germline (reference sequence). This CDR3 is built from 11 residues. Trimming pared 3 bases from V and 3 bases from J, leaving 5 bases between. The CDR3, as DNA: TGCAGTGCTAGGTACGACTATGGCTACACCTTC. This sequence encodes CSARYDYGYTF.

The rearrangement uses TRBV27 and TRBJ2-7; 9 bases map to TRBD2. Trimming at V came to 4 bases and at J to 5 bases, leaving 6 bases not matched to a gene. The germline V gene encodes CDR1 MNHEY and CDR2 SMNVEV (reference sequence). The CDR3 extends over 14 amino acids. As DNA, the CDR3 is TGTGCCAGCAGTTACGGGACTAGCATGGACGAGCAGTACTTC. This encodes CASSYGTSMDEQYF.

CDR3 residues: CSALAGNNEQFF. In nucleotides, the CDR3 is TGCAGCGCTCTAGCGGGAAACAATGAGCAGTTCTTC. The chain has TRBV29-1 and TRBJ2-1; 9 bases line up with TRBD2. Unmatched junction bases numbered 3, after V lost 7 bases and J lost 5 bases. The CDR3 totals 12 residues. Per the germline V gene, CDR1 is SQVTM and CDR2 is ANQGSEA.

This clone has a single count. The rearrangement uses TRBV11-3 and TRBJ2-7, with 11 bases that match TRBD2. After removal of 5 bases from V and 2 bases from J, the junction contained 5 bases not matched to a gene. The V gene's germline CDR1 is SGHNT and CDR2 YENEEA. The CDR3 has 15 amino acids. CDR3: CASSPRLAGTYEQYF. CDR3 nucleotides: TGTGCCAGCAGCCCGCGACTAGCGGGGACCTACGAGCAGTACTTC.

The rearrangement links TRBV29-1 to TRBJ2-7; the D is unclear. The germline V gene encodes CDR1 SQVTM and CDR2 ANQGSEA. V lost 6 bases, J lost 3 bases, and 21 bases lay in between. The CDR3 is 15 amino acids. In nucleotides, the CDR3 is TGCAGCGTGGAACTAACGCATGGCCTGAACTACGAGCAGTACTTC. Encoded protein: CSVELTHGLNYEQYF.

The chain links TRBV19 to TRBJ2-1; D might be TRBD2 (6 bases). Germline CDR1 reads LNHDA; CDR2 reads SQIVND (reference sequence). The CDR3 is 14 amino acids. V was trimmed by 4 bases and J by 3 bases, leaving 10 bases between them. The CDR3 nucleotides read TGTGCCAGTAGTAGGAGCGGGTTCTACAATGAGCAGTTCTTC. Translating it yields CASSRSGFYNEQFF.

By its share, this clone is medium-sized. The CDR3 here is CASRLPGVGTEAFF. In DNA, the CDR3 is TGTGCCAGCCGCCTCCCAGGGGTGGGGACTGAAGCTTTCTTT. The chain couples TRBV28 to TRBJ1-1; a possible D gene is TRBD1 (6 bases). Germline loops: CDR1 MDHEN, CDR2 SYDVKM. Trimming removed 8 bases from V and 5 bases from J, with 18 bases in between. The CDR3 runs 14 residues.

The CDR3, as DNA: TGTGCCAGCAGCTTAGTCGGACTAGCGGGAAACAATGAGCAGTTCTTC. This gives the protein CASSLVGLAGNNEQFF. V gene TRBV11-2 combines with J gene TRBJ2-1, with 12 bases fitting TRBD2. V lost 1 base to trimming and J lost 5 bases; unmatched junction nucleotides: 3. This CDR3 spans 16 amino acids. Germline values: CDR1 SGHAT, CDR2 FQNNGV.

The V and J genes are TRBV27 and TRBJ2-3, with 8 nucleotides matching TRBD1. Germline V gene sequence: CDR1 MNHEY, CDR2 SMNVEV (reference sequence). The trim removed 5 bases at V and 2 bases at J, leaving 12 bases unmatched. The CDR3 extends over 17 amino acids. CDR3 in amino acids: CASSAPGQDKSTDTQYF. DNA of the CDR3: TGTGCCAGCAGTGCCCCGGGACAGGACAAGTCCACAGATACGCAGTATTTT.